This TCR beta chain stems from a study of cytomegalovirus exposure and HLA in healthy donors. PCR was performed using 60 Vbeta and 13 Jbeta primers. TCRdb keeps only in-frame clones here, not all; method: immunoSEQ multiplex PCR. The profile shows some 150,000 clones, around 80% of them singletons. Study-wide points: Specificity for CMV antigens was confirmed in vitro for a few of the CMV-associated chains.

Details on this clone: Antigen: not known.

The CDR3 contains 16 residues. V lost 1 base, J lost 6 bases, and 17 bases lay in between. Germline CDR1 is LNHDA and CDR2 is SQIVND (reference sequence). V usage is TRBV19 and J usage is TRBJ2-3; D remains unclear. This sequence originates from a woman between 40 and 55 years old in good health and CMV-seronegative. Sequencing was carried out using PBMCs. The CDR3 DNA is TGTGCCAGTAGTATAGTGCCCAGGCCCTGCAGGGATACGCAGTATTTT. Its translation: CASSIVPRPCRDTQYF.